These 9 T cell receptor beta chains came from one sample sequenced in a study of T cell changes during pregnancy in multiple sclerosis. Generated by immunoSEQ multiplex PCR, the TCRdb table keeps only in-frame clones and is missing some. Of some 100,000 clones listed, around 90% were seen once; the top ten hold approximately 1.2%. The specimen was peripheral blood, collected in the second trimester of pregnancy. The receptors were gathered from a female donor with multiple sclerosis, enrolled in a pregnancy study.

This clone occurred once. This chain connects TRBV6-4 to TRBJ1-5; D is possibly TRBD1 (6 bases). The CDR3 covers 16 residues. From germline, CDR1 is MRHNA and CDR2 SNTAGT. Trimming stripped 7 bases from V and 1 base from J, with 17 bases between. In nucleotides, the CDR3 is TGTGCCAGCAACCCAACAGGGTCAAGGAGCAATCAGCCCCAGCATTTT. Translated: CASNPTGSRSNQPQHF.

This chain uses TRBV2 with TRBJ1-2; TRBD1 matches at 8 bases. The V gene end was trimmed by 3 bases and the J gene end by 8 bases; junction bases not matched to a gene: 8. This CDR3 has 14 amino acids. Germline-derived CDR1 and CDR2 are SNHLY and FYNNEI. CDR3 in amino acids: CASSDTGQARGYTF. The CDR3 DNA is TGTGCCAGCAGTGATACGGGACAGGCCCGGGGCTACACCTTC.

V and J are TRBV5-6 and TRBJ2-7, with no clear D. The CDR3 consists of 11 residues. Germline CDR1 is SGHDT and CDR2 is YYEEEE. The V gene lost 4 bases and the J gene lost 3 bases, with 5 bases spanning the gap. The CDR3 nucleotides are TGTGCCAGCAGCAGCAACTACGAGCAGTACTTC. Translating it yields CASSSNYEQYF.

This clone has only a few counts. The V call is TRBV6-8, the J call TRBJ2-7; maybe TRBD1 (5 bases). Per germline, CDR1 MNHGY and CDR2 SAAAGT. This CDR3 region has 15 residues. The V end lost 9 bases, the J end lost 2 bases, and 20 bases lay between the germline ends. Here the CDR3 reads CASLTTRNRPYEQYF. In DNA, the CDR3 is TGTGCCAGTCTGACGACCCGTAACAGGCCCTACGAGCAGTACTTC.

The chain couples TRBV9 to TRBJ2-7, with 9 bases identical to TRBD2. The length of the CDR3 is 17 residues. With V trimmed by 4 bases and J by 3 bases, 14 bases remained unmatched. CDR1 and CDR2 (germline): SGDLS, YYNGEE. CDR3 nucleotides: TGTGCCAGCAGCCCCCGGGGTAGCGGGGGCCCAAGCTACGAGCAGTACTTC. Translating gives CASSPRGSGGPSYEQYF.

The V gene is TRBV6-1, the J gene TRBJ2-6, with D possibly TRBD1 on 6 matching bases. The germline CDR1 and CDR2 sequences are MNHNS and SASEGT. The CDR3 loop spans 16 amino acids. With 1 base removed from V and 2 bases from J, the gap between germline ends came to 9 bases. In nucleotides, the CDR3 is TGTGCCAGCAGTGAAGGGAACAGGGCTGGGGCCAACGTCCTGACTTTC. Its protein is CASSEGNRAGANVLTF.

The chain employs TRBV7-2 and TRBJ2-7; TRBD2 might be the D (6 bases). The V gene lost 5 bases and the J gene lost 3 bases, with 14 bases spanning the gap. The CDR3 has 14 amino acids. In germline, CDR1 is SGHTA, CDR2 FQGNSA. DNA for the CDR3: TGTGCCAGCAGCCCCCTTGGGGGAGGCTACGAGCAGTACTTC. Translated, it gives CASSPLGGGYEQYF.

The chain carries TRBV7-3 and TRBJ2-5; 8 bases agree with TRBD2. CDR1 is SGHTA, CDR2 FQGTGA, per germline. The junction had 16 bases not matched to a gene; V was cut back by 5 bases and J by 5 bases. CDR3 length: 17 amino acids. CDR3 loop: CASSPSGERGIMETQYF. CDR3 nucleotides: TGTGCCAGCAGCCCCTCCGGAGAGCGGGGGATTATGGAGACCCAGTACTTC.

The CDR3 DNA is TGCGCCAGCAGCCAATCAAGTGGCGGGGGGACCACAGATACGCAGTATTTT. It translates to CASSQSSGGGTTDTQYF. The rearrangement links TRBV4-1 to TRBJ2-3, with 8 bases fitting TRBD2. V gave up 2 bases and J gave up 2 bases; unmatched junction bases: 9. Germline CDR1 MGHRA, CDR2 YSYEKL. This CDR3 is built from 17 residues.